This TCR beta chain was found in a study of control samples from healthy donors and cancer patients. Sequencing used immunoSEQ multiplex PCR; TCRdb keeps in-frame clones, though not all of them. Of 95,000 to 100,000 clones listed, around 80% are singletons. Germline CDR1 MRHNA, CDR2 SNTAGT. This CDR3 region has 16 residues. The ends lost 3 bases at V and 3 bases at J; junction bases unmatched: 3. This chain joins TRBV6-4 and TRBJ2-3; TRBD2 agrees at 13 bases. The specimen was blood. The origin of this receptor is a man aged 55 to 70 in good health. The CDR3 coding sequence is TGTGCCAGCAGTGAACTAGCGGGGGGGCCGACAGATACGCAGTATTTT. This sequence encodes CASSELAGGPTDTQYF.